This TCR beta chain appears in the sequencing data of a study of OX40 agonist ivuxolimab in advanced cancers. General study results and limits: The authors also found low normalized T-cell clonal expansion in some nonresponders. On average, CD8+ T cells had more expanded clones than CD4+.

A word on this clone: Its specificity is not known.

Trimming at V came to 8 bases and at J to 4 bases, leaving 7 bases not matched to a gene. The CDR3 loop spans 13 amino acids. The V gene's germline CDR1 is MNHEY and CDR2 SMNVEV (reference sequence). Blood was sampled at baseline, cycle 4 day 1, and cycle 7 day 1. Assay: immunoSEQ multiplex PCR; the TCRdb copy retains only in-frame clones and omits some. The sample lists fewer than 80,000 clones, 80% to 90% occurring once. This clonotype originated in an adult with an advanced solid tumor such as melanoma, head and neck, liver or kidney cancer. The chain carries TRBV27 and TRBJ1-1, with 7 nucleotides matching TRBD1. This sample comprised CD4+ or CD8+ T cells sorted from blood, obtained in a trial of the OX40 agonist ivuxolimab. CDR3 sequence (DNA): TGTGCCAGCCGGTTAGGGGGCGGCACTGAAGCTTTCTTT. This gives the protein CASRLGGGTEAFF.